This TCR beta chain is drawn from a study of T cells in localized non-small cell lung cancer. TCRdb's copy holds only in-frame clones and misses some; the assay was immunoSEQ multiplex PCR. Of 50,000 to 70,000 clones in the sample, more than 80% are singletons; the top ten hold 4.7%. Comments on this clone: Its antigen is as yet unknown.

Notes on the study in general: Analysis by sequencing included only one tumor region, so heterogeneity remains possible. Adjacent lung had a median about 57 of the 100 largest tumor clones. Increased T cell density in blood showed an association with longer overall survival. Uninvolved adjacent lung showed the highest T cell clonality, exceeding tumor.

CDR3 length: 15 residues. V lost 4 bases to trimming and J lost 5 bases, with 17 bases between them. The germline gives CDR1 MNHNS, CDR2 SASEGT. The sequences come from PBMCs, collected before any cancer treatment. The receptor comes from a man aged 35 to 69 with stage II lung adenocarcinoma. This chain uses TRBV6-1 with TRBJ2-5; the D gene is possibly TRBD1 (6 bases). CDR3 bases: TGTGCCAGCAGTGTTCAGGACAGAATGGTGGAGACCCAGTACTTC. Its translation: CASSVQDRMVETQYF.